This is a list of T cell receptor beta chains from one sample in a study of early T cells in non-severe SARS-CoV-2 infection. TCRdb recomputed calls from the 5' RACE reads with MiXCR, one row per CDR3 protein. In the table there are approximately 70,000 distinct CDR3 sequences, 5% of which are singletons. The source material was whole blood, sampled at baseline. All receptors come from an adult who was a healthcare worker with PCR-confirmed SARS-CoV-2 infection or an uninfected control (not recorded which). Each CDR3 is given with its conserved first and last residue. D genes are given only for firm matches. For some rows the clone size is stated as once, few or many, or as a class when expanded; others skip it.

>TRBV5-6|TRBD1|TRBJ1-5|few
TGTGCCAGCAGCTTACTCGGACAGGGGGATCAGCCCCAGCATTTT
CASSLLGQGDQPQHF
>TRBV19|-|TRBJ2-3|many
TGTGCCAGTAGTATTACAGGGACAGATACGCAGTATTTT
CASSITGTDTQYF
>TRBV18|-|TRBJ2-7|few
TGTGCCAGCTCACCACCAAGCTCCTACGAGCAGTACTTC
CASSPPSSYEQYF
>TRBV19|-|TRBJ2-6|few
TGTGCCAGTAGTATCATCGTCAGTCCCTCTGGGGCCAACGTCCTGACTTTC
CASSIIVSPSGANVLTF
>TRBV27|-|TRBJ1-1|many
TGTGCCAGCAGTTGGGGACGGTCCACTGAAGCTTTCTTT
CASSWGRSTEAFF
>TRBV6-5|-|TRBJ2-7|many
TGTGCCAGCAAAACCGGCTACGAGCAGTACTTC
CASKTGYEQYF
>TRBV5-6|TRBD2|TRBJ2-1|many
TGTGCCAGCAGTTACCGGACTAGCGGGGTGGGCAATGAGCAGTTCTTC
CASSYRTSGVGNEQFF
>TRBV19|-|TRBJ1-1|many
TGTGCCAGCAAGTATGGGAGGAACACTGAAGCTTTCTTT
CASKYGRNTEAFF
>TRBV15|-|TRBJ1-1|-
TGTGCCACCAGCAGAGGGACGAACACTGAAGCTTTCTTT
CATSRGTNTEAFF
>TRBV4-1|-|TRBJ2-6|many
TGCGCCAGCAGCCAAGACCGGCCAGCTGGGGCCAACGTCCTGACTTTC
CASSQDRPAGANVLTF
>TRBV18|TRBD1|TRBJ2-1|few
TGTGCCAGCTCACCCGGACAGGTCCATGAGCAGTTCTTC
CASSPGQVHEQFF
>TRBV7-8|-|TRBJ1-6|few
TGTGCCAGCAGCCAAGACTGGGGGGGGAATTCACCCCTCCACTTT
CASSQDWGGNSPLHF
>TRBV11-2|-|TRBJ1-2|many
TGTGCCAGCAGCTTAGAGGGGCGGGGGACAAGGAAAAATGGCTACACCTTC
CASSLEGRGTRKNGYTF
>TRBV12-3/TRBV12-4|-|TRBJ2-7|-
TGTGCCAGCTGCCTTTGGGGCGAGAAGGATACGAAGCAGTACTTC
CASCLWGEKDTKQYF
>TRBV20-1|-|TRBJ2-5|-
TGCAGTGCTAGAGATATTGCCTCCCAAGAGACCCAGTACTTC
CSARDIASQETQYF
>TRBV18|-|TRBJ2-7|-
TGTGCCAGCTCACCACCGCCGGGACGAGCACCCGAGCAGTACTTC
CASSPPPGRAPEQYF
>TRBV5-1|TRBD1|TRBJ1-1|-
TGCGCCAGCAGCCCCCGTATGGGACAGGCGAACACTGAAGCTTTCTTT
CASSPRMGQANTEAFF
>TRBV7-9|TRBD1|TRBJ2-7|-
TGTGCCAGCAGTAGGGGGCAGTGGTACGAGCAGTACTTC
CASSRGQWYEQYF
>TRBV12-3/TRBV12-4|TRBD2|TRBJ2-3|many
TGTGCCAGCATTCCTGGGGGGGGGACAGATACGCAGTATTTT
CASIPGGGTDTQYF
>TRBV20-1|TRBD1|TRBJ1-1|-
TGCAGTGCTGCTCCGGGACAGGGAAACACTGAAGCTTTCTTT
CSAAPGQGNTEAFF
>TRBV6-6|-|TRBJ1-2|few
TGTGCCAGCAGTTTATCTCCGAACTATGGCTACACCTTC
CASSLSPNYGYTF
>TRBV7-6|TRBD1|TRBJ1-6|many
TGTGCCAGCAGCTTGCGGACAGGGAATTCACCCCTCCACTTT
CASSLRTGNSPLHF
>TRBV7-6|TRBD1|TRBJ2-1|many
TGTGCCAGCAGTCGACAGGGGTCTGAGCAGTTCTTC
CASSRQGSEQFF
>TRBV5-4|TRBD2|TRBJ2-3|many
TGTGCCAGCAGCCGTAGGGAGGGCGCAGATACGCAGTATTTT
CASSRREGADTQYF
>TRBV7-8|-|TRBJ2-1|few
TGTGCCAGCAGCTTGGGACGCGATGAGCAGTTCTTC
CASSLGRDEQFF
>TRBV7-9|-|TRBJ1-1|many
TGTGCCAGCAGCTTAGGGTACAGTAGCACTGAAGCTTTCTTT
CASSLGYSSTEAFF
>TRBV9|-|TRBJ1-2|many
TGTGCCAGCAGCCCGGAGAACTATGGCTACACCTTC
CASSPENYGYTF
>TRBV29-1|-|TRBJ1-1|many
TGCAGCGTCCAGGGAACGGACACTGAAGCTTTCTTT
CSVQGTDTEAFF
>TRBV7-9|-|TRBJ1-2|-
TGTGCCAGCAGCCTTACAGGGATTCACTATGGCTACACCTTC
CASSLTGIHYGYTF
>TRBV12-3/TRBV12-4|TRBD1|TRBJ1-3|many
TGTGCCAGCAGCCCCTCCCGACAGGGCTCTGGAAACACCATATATTTT
CASSPSRQGSGNTIYF
>TRBV6-6|-|TRBJ1-3|many
TGTGCCAGCAGTTACGCAACAGGGAGTCCTGGAAACACCATATATTTT
CASSYATGSPGNTIYF
>TRBV28|-|TRBJ1-6|few
TGTGCCACCTCGACAGACAGCTCCTATAATTCACCCCTCCACTTT
CATSTDSSYNSPLHF
>TRBV10-1|TRBD1|TRBJ2-2|many
TGCGCCAGCAGTGACCCACCCTGGGACAGCCCGAACACCGGGGAGCTGTTTTTT
CASSDPPWDSPNTGELFF
>TRBV5-1|-|TRBJ1-3|-
TGCGCCAGCAGCATAACAGGCGGAAACACCATATATTTT
CASSITGGNTIYF
>TRBV2|-|TRBJ1-5|-
TGTGCCAGCAGTCCCAATTATAGCAATCAGCCCCAGCATTTT
CASSPNYSNQPQHF
>TRBV18|TRBD1|TRBJ2-7|many
TGTGCCAGCTCACGCCGGGGACAGGGCCCCTACGAGCAGTACTTC
CASSRRGQGPYEQYF
>TRBV7-3|-|TRBJ2-2|-
TGTGCCAGCAGCTTAATGAGGGGCACCACCGGGGAGCTGTTTTTT
CASSLMRGTTGELFF
>TRBV5-6|TRBD2|TRBJ2-2|few
TGTGCCAGCAGCTTGGGTCCTAGCGGGAGTGTAAACACCGGGGAGCTGTTTTTT
CASSLGPSGSVNTGELFF
>TRBV10-2|TRBD1|TRBJ1-1|many
TGCGCCAGCCGGGGCAGGGGGCGCGTTCGCAGTCGCACTGAAGCTTTCTTT
CASRGRGRVRSRTEAFF
>TRBV18|TRBD1|TRBJ2-7|many
TGTGCCAGCTCACCTGGACAGGGGGCGTTCGAGCAGTACTTC
CASSPGQGAFEQYF
>TRBV5-6|TRBD1|TRBJ1-1|-
TGTGCCAGCAGCGGGCTCCGGGACAGGGGGACCGCTGAAGCTTTCTTT
CASSGLRDRGTAEAFF
>TRBV11-2|-|TRBJ1-2|many
TGTGCCAGCAGCTCCACCACCGGGGGGCACAAAGGCTACACCTTC
CASSSTTGGHKGYTF
>TRBV7-3|TRBD2|TRBJ2-1|few
TGTGCCAGCAGCTTACAAAGCGGGAGGATGGGTGAGCAGTTCTTC
CASSLQSGRMGEQFF
>TRBV7-9|TRBD2|TRBJ2-2|once
TGTGCCAGCAGCTCCCCCCGTTCCGGGACTATTAACACCGGGGAGCTGTTTTTT
CASSSPRSGTINTGELFF
>TRBV19|-|TRBJ2-6|-
TGTGCCAGTAGATTCTCTGGGGCCAACGTCCTGACTTTC
CASRFSGANVLTF
>TRBV7-3|-|TRBJ2-6|many
TGTGCCAGCAGCATGACAGCTTTTGGGGCCAACGTCCTGACTTTC
CASSMTAFGANVLTF
>TRBV9|-|TRBJ2-5|many
TGTGCCAGCAGCGACAGGACTAACGAGTACCAAGAGACCCAGTACTTC
CASSDRTNEYQETQYF
>TRBV20-1|TRBD2|TRBJ2-7|many
TGCAGTGCTAGAGATTGGGGACTAGCGGGAGTCGAGCAGTACTTC
CSARDWGLAGVEQYF
>TRBV9|TRBD1|TRBJ1-2|many
TGTGCCAGCAGCAAGACAGGGGGCAGCGATGGCTACACCTTC
CASSKTGGSDGYTF
>TRBV20-1|TRBD2|TRBJ2-7|-
TGCAGTGCTAGAGGACTAGCGGGGCCACTATACGAGCAGTACTTC
CSARGLAGPLYEQYF
>TRBV3-1|-|TRBJ2-7|once
TGTGCCAGCAGTCGGGACGGACTCCTGTACGAGCAGTACTTC
CASSRDGLLYEQYF
>TRBV24-1|TRBD1|TRBJ1-1|many
TGTGCCACCAGCAATTCAGGGGGCACTGAAGCTTTCTTT
CATSNSGGTEAFF